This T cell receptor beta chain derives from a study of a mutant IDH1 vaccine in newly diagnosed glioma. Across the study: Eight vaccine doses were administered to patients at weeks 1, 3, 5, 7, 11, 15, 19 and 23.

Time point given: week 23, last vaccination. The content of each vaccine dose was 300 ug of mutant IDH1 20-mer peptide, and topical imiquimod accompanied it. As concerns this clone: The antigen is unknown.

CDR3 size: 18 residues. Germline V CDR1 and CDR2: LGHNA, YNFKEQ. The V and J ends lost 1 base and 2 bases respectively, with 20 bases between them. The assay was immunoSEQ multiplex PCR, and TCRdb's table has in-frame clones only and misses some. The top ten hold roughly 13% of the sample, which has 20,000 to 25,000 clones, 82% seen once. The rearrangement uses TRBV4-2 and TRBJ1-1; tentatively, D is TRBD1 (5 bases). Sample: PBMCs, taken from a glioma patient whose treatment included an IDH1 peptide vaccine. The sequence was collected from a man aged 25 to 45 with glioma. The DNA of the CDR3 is TGTGCCAGCAGCCAAGGGGGGAAGCCGGACGGGAGCAACACTGAAGCTTTCTTT. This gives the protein CASSQGGKPDGSNTEAFF.